The sample holds a few counts of the clone carrying this T cell receptor beta chain. Its target is unknown. The data belong to a study of beta chain features in type 1 diabetes. Findings and caveats of the study: Significant though moderate, a shortening of TCRB CDR3s appeared in all four CD4+ subsets of Type 1 diabetes patients.

The isolated RNA, all of it, was reverse transcribed, so expressed TCRB transcripts were what got sequenced. Libraries were prepared by immunoSEQ multiplex PCR; TCRdb keeps only in-frame clonotypes and omits some of them. The sample has some 700,000 clones, around an eighth seen once. Material for sequencing was naive CD4+ T cells from blood. This receptor was taken from a man between 18 and 29 years old with type 1 diabetes.

The CDR3 is CASSSLGGVGETQYF. As DNA, the CDR3 is TGTGCCAGCAGCTCTCTCGGGGGGGTCGGTGAGACCCAGTACTTC. The genes are TRBV5-6 and TRBJ2-5; 8 positions agree with TRBD2. Germline V gene data show CDR1 as SGHDT and CDR2 as YYEEEE. The CDR3 has 15 amino acids. The junction had 9 bases not matched to a gene; V was cut back by 3 bases and J by 5 bases.